Given below is one T cell receptor (beta chain) in context. CDR1 is DFQATT, CDR2 SNEGSKA, per germline (reference sequence). Trimming cost V 1 base and J 4 bases; bases outside gene matches: 10. The CDR3 is 16 amino acids. This entry is derived from a study of T-cell reconstitution after alpha-beta-depleted transplantation in children. As it was prepared, the TCRbeta library received unique molecular identifiers. TCRdb recomputed calls from the PCR reads with MiXCR, one row per CDR3 protein. The table includes over 400,000 distinct CDR3 sequences, roughly 44% detected once. The chain employs TRBV20-1 and TRBJ2-7; 10 nucleotides match TRBD1. The source material was PBMCs, sampled before TCRalphabeta/CD19-depleted stem cell transplant. This TCR was sampled from a girl aged 2-10 years with aplastic anemia, due to receive a stem cell transplant. CDR3 in amino acids: CSARGHLGQGYYEQYF. In nucleotides, the CDR3 is TGCAGTGCTAGAGGCCACCTGGGACAGGGGTATTACGAGCAGTACTTC.